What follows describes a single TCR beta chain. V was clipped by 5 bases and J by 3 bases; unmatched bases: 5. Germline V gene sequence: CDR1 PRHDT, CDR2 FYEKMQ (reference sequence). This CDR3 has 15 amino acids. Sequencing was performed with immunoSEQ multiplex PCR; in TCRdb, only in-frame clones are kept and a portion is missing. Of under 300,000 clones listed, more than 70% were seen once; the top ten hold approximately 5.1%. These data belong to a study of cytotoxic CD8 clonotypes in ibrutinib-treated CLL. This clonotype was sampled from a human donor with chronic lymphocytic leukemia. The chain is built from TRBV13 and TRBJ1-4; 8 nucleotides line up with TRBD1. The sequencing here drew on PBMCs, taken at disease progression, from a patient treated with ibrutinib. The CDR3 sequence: CASSKAGQANEKLFF. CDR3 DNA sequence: TGTGCCAGCAGCAAAGCGGGACAGGCTAATGAAAAACTGTTTTTT.